This entry features one T cell receptor beta chain sequence. The antigen is unknown. This entry is derived from a study of Ad26.COV2.S vaccination and SARS-CoV-2 variants. Study conclusions and caveats: A substantial breadth of spike-specific CD8+ and CD4+ T cell responses after vaccination has been reported.

CDR3 length equals 15 residues. V was pared by 1 base and J by 10 bases, with 14 bases between. Germline CDR1 LGHDT, CDR2 YNNKEL (reference sequence). Clones were read by immunoSEQ multiplex PCR, and TCRdb kept only the in-frame ones, dropping some. The table shows roughly 300,000 clones, with 75% to 90% occurring only once. Documented treatment: 15 to 20 received Ad26.COV2.S at low or high dose, single or two shots; roughly five received placebo; per-sample allocation not given. Sample collection was performed on day 63 after the first vaccine or placebo injection. The rearrangement joins TRBV3-1 (or the pseudogene TRBV3-2) to TRBJ1-6; D gene unclear. The clonotype originates from a person between 18 and 59 years old who received the Ad26.COV2.S COVID-19 vaccine or a placebo. Sequenced here: peripheral blood, sampled in a trial of Ad26.COV2.S vaccine versus placebo. CDR3 in DNA: TGTGCCAGCAGCCAAGCAGCGGGAGTGAAGTCACCCCTCCACTTT. This sequence encodes CASSQAAGVKSPLHF.